This T cell receptor beta chain was identified in a study of T cells in Graves' hyperthyroidism and ophthalmopathy (dated by TCRdb to about 2019). Context from the whole study: Peripheral blood samples were taken at initial diagnosis, before any treatment was given. To identify distinguishing TCR V-J signatures, a discovery cohort of about 100 patients was used, comprising under 45 with Graves' ophthalmopathy and some 57 with stable Graves' hyperthyroidism. After sampling, hyperthyroidism patients received methimazole starting at 30 mg daily, and ophthalmopathy patients received high-dose intravenous methylprednisolone. Thyroid tissue and blood T-cell repertoires from about six Graves' hyperthyroidism patients were also compared in the study. The approximately 98 discovery patients were randomly divided into training and test sets at a 7:3 ratio. According to the paper, TCR Vbeta CDR3 sequencing was carried out on 120 to 150 peripheral blood samples, which came from over 40 ophthalmopathy, approximately 78 hyperthyroidism and approximately 17 progressor patients. Prospective prediction of ophthalmopathy was tested in an independent validation cohort of approximately 18 hyperthyroidism patients and 15 to 17 patients who later progressed to ophthalmopathy.

What the research found in general, with its limitations: A 13 V-J signature model separated ophthalmopathy from stable hyperthyroidism, with approximately 87% sensitivity and 81% to 82% specificity in cross-validation and 80%/75% in testing. In validation, the model predicted progression to ophthalmopathy a median of roughly six months before onset, with approximately 70% sensitivity and just under 75% specificity. No statistical method was used to set the sample size in advance, and investigators knew the group allocation. Blood samples also contained most of the expanded thyroid clonotypes (frequency above 0.001), which suggests that blood repertoires may reflect thyroid immune responses.

Stable Graves' hyperthyroidism was defined as the absence of progression to ophthalmopathy over 18 months of follow-up. Hyperthyroidism patients were newly diagnosed, had a disease duration of under 2 months, and were aged 18 to 65 years. The study excluded patients with uncontrolled infections, other autoimmune diseases, pregnancy or lactation. Diagnoses were established on the basis of clinical symptoms, serum thyroxine and TRAb, thyroid ultrasound, and orbital computed tomography. Ficoll-Paque density gradient centrifugation was used to isolate PBMCs from around 10 ml of fresh peripheral blood. Trizol reagent was used to extract total RNA, and RNA quality was then checked on an Agilent 2100 Bioanalyzer. This clonotype was detected many times. The antigen it recognizes is unknown. There are no base qualities to consult, and no much larger clone falls within one base. Amplification of TCR beta CDR3 regions was carried out from RNA transcripts. The TCR CDR3 was subjected to a first round of RT-PCR using the HTBI primer set and the Qiagen OneStep RT-PCR kit. Libraries were constructed in a second round of multiplex PCR, after which size selection and purification were carried out. The libraries were sequenced on an Illumina HiSeq2000 using paired-end 100 bp reads. In the original analysis: Raw data were processed with SOAPnuke, discarding reads with adapters, uncalled bases, mean Phred below 15, or no exact constant-primer or identifier match. COPE v1.2.5 was used to merge the high-quality paired reads, and each unique nucleotide sequence was defined as a clonotype. MiTCR v1.1 was used to align clonotypes to the IMGT TRBV, TRBD and TRBJ reference segments. The analysis included only V-J combinations with a frequency above 0.0001, which together covered around 99% of the repertoires. A TCS score was defined as the ratio of F50 (clonal expansion) to E x V (chaos), with BLOSUM62-based TCRdist applied between CDR3 peptides within each V-J. Welch's t-statistics and random forest reduced 450 to 600 V-J features to 13, which were used in a naive Bayes classifier (R e1071). TCRdb cleaned the public reads at Q25 with fastp, built clones with MiXCR and kept in-frame beta chains. Duplicate CDR3 protein sequences are folded into a single record with the most common DNA and genes. The authors' filters were not applied to this entry. In all, the sample holds fewer than 800,000 distinct CDR3 sequences, and 16% of those were seen once. The biggest ten clones account for over 7.5% of the sample.

Ends trimmed: V by 3 bases, J by 8 bases; bases unmatched to a gene: 5. The CDR3 spans 14 residues, from the cysteine through the phenylalanine. The entry retains the CDR3 DNA only, 42 bases that are in frame from base 1. In the germline V gene (reference sequence), CDR1 corresponds to SEHNR and CDR2 to FQNEAQ. The chain is made from TRBV7-9 and TRBJ2-5; 11 central bases correspond to TRBD2. Sequencing was performed on blood. This clonotype was sampled from a man younger than 35 with Graves' hyperthyroidism. The CDR3 reads as follows: CASSFPGLAGTQYF. The DNA reads as follows: TGTGCCAGCAGCTTTCCCGGACTAGCGGGTACCCAGTACTTC.